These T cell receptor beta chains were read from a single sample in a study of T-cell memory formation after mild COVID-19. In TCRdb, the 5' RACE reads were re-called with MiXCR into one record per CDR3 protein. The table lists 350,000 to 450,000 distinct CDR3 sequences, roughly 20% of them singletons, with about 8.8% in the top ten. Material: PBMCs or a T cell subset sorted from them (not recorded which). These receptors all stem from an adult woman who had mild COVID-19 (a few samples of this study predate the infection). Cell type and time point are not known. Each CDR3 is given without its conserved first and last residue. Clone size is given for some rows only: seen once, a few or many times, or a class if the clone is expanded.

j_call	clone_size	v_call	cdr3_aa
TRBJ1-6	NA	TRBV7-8	ASSPRRGPSSYNSPLH
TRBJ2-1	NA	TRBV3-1	ASSQAGLKRDEQF
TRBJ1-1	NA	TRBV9	ASSVDDRGNTEAF
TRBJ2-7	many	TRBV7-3	ASSSTGVEQY
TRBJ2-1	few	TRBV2	ASGSGLLYNEQF
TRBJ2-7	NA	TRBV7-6	ASSQSQGTYEQY
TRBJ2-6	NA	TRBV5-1	ASSWTLRSGANVLT
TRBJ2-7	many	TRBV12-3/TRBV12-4	ASSPQTVRGYEQY
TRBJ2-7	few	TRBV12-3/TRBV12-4	ASSPSGARGNEQY
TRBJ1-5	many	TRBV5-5	ASSPGGAGQPQH
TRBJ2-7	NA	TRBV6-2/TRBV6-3	ASKGLSSYEQY
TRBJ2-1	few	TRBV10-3	AISELGHNEQF
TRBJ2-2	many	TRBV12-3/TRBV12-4	ASSLTPTGELF
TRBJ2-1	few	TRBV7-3	ASKKSGTEQF
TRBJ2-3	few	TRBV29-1	SVLPTRTGTDTQY
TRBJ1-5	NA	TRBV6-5	ASSTGPVQPQH
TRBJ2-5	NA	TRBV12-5	ASGFGAGGETQY
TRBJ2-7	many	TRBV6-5	ASSYTSSAYEQY